Listed here are 25 T cell receptor beta chains from one sample, sequenced in a study of shared T cell receptors in the human thymus. Libraries were prepared by immunoSEQ multiplex PCR; TCRdb keeps only in-frame clonotypes and omits some of them. The sample shows about 660,000 clones, around 87% of them seen only once. The same data also went into a second study, on human thymus T cells.

Sequencing was performed on thymocytes. These TCRs come from a boy less than two years old with a congenital heart defect.

Points on this clone: Other DNA variants within this sample encode the same CDR3. The V call is TRBV5-4, the J call TRBJ2-1, with 7 bases matching TRBD2. This CDR3 spans 15 amino acids. The V gene end was trimmed by 0 bases and the J gene end by 0 bases; junction bases not matched to a gene: 0. The germline V gene has CDR1 SGHNT and CDR2 YYREEE (reference sequence). The CDR3: CASSLGGSSYNEQFF. The CDR3 coding sequence is TGTGCCAGCAGCTTGGGCGGGAGCTCCTACAATGAGCAGTTCTTC. The whole variable domain, remainder taken from reference TRBV5-4 and TRBJ2-1, is ETGVTQSPTHLIKTRGQQVTLRCSSQSGHNTVSWYQQALGQGPQFIFQYYREEENGRGNFPPRFSGLQFPNYSSELNVNALELDDSALYLCASSLGGSSYNEQFFGPGTRLTVL.

The rearrangement uses TRBV29-1 and TRBJ2-1; TRBD2 agrees at 11 bases. CDR1 and CDR2 (germline): SQVTM, ANQGSEA. The CDR3 has 13 residues. V was pared by 7 bases and J by 5 bases, with 4 bases of the junction left unmatched. The CDR3 spells CSEMGLADNEQFF. Here the CDR3 DNA reads TGCAGCGAGATGGGACTAGCGGACAATGAGCAGTTCTTC.

The chain uses TRBV29-1 and TRBJ1-1; D uncertain. V shed 7 bases and J shed 3 bases, with 18 bases lying between them. The CDR3 runs to 14 residues. In germline, CDR1 is SQVTM, CDR2 ANQGSEA. The CDR3 DNA reads TGCAGCGGGAAGGTGGATGGGAGGGACACTGAAGCTTTCTTT. Its protein is CSGKVDGRDTEAFF.

This chain uses TRBV5-3 with TRBJ2-7, with 9 bases lining up with TRBD1. TRBV5-3 is annotated as an ORF whose role is uncertain. CDR3 length: 15 residues. With 1 base clipped from V and 3 bases from J, the junction kept 5 bases outside the gene matches. CDR3 amino acids: CARSLPGQGNYEQYF. The DNA for the CDR3 is TGTGCCAGAAGCTTGCCCGGACAGGGGAACTACGAGCAGTACTTC.

This clone appeared once. The gene calls are TRBV11-2 and TRBJ1-4; D possibly corresponds to TRBD1 (6 bases). Trimming took off 5 bases at V and 2 bases at J, with 18 bases between the two ends. The CDR3 has 17 residues. CDR1 and CDR2 from the germline V gene are SGHAT and FQNNGV. CDR3: CASSPHRVGPTNEKLFF. CDR3 DNA sequence: TGTGCCAGCAGCCCTCACAGGGTGGGTCCGACTAATGAAAAACTGTTTTTT.

The chain links TRBV12-1 to TRBJ1-1; TRBD1 is taken as the D call from the table, unchecked against the DNA. TRBV12-1 is labeled a pseudogene. This CDR3 has 18 amino acids. The CDR3 sequence is CASSHHRDRGEPFTEAFF. Here the CDR3 DNA reads TGTGCCAGCAGCCATCACCGGGACAGGGGTGAACCCTTTACTGAAGCTTTCTTT.

The chain links TRBV10-1 to TRBJ2-5; TRBD2 aligns across 10 bases. V trimming: 5 bases; J trimming: 3 bases; junction bases outside the gene matches: 0. The length of the CDR3 is 13 residues. CDR1 WNHNN and CDR2 SYGVQD come from the germline V gene (reference sequence). The CDR3 nucleotides are TGCGCCAGCAGTAGCGGGAGGGAAGAGACCCAGTACTTC. This codes for CASSSGREETQYF.

This clone was seen a single time. The chain carries TRBV29-1 and TRBJ2-5; 10 nucleotides match TRBD2. J gave up 5 bases and V 4 bases, and 13 bases lay outside the gene matches. The germline gives CDR1 SQVTM, CDR2 ANQGSEA. CDR3 length: 16 residues. The CDR3 DNA reads TGCAGCGTTGCGGGTGCGGGACTAGCGCTGAGGGAGACCCAGTACTTC. Amino acids: CSVAGAGLALRETQYF.

CDR3 amino acids: CATSSAGGREGNEQFF. The DNA of the CDR3 is TGTGCCACCAGCTCTGCCGGGGGGCGGGAGGGGAATGAGCAGTTCTTC. The genes are TRBV15 and TRBJ2-1; 9 bases map to TRBD2. CDR3 length: 16 amino acids. With 5 bases clipped from V and 7 bases from J, the junction kept 12 bases outside the gene matches. Germline CDR1 is LNHNV and CDR2 is YYDKDF (reference sequence).

Only a few counts were recorded for this clone. V and J are TRBV29-1 and TRBJ1-1, with D tentatively TRBD1 (6 bases). Between the trimmed V and J ends, which lost 4 bases and 3 bases, there was a span of 21 bases. Germline CDR1 and CDR2: SQVTM and ANQGSEA. This CDR3 is built from 16 residues. CDR3 sequence reads: CSVVWGRGPPDTEAFF. DNA of the CDR3: TGCAGCGTTGTTTGGGGCAGGGGCCCTCCTGACACTGAAGCTTTCTTT.

The J gene is TRBJ2-4, the V gene TRBV4-3; TRBD1 aligns across 7 bases. V lost 3 bases and J lost 3; bases outside the gene matches: 8. Germline CDR1 and CDR2: LGHNA and YSLEER. CDR3 length: 16 amino acids. CDR3 region: CASSHGTGDVKNIQYF. The DNA for the CDR3 is TGCGCCAGCAGCCATGGAACAGGGGACGTCAAAAACATTCAGTACTTC.

The genes are TRBV5-1 and TRBJ2-3; TRBD1 agrees at 9 bases. V gave up 0 bases and J gave up 4 bases; unmatched junction bases: 6. The CDR3 loop spans 16 amino acids. The V gene's germline CDR1 is SGHRS and CDR2 YFSETQ. CDR3 sequence: CASSLEDRGFPDTQYF. The CDR3 bases are TGCGCCAGCAGCTTGGAGGACAGGGGTTTTCCAGATACGCAGTATTTT. Supplemented by reference TRBV5-1 and TRBJ2-3, the full variable domain reads KAGVTQTPRYLIKTRGQQVTLSCSPISGHRSVSWYQQTPGQGLQFLFEYFSETQRNKGNFPGRFSGRQFSNSRSEMNVSTLELGDSALYLCASSLEDRGFPDTQYFGPGTRLTVL.

The chain has TRBV4-3 and TRBJ1-2, with D maybe TRBD1 (6 bases). From germline, CDR1 is LGHNA and CDR2 YSLEER. The CDR3 spans 15 residues. V shed 5 bases and J shed 4 bases, with 17 bases lying between them. The CDR3: CASSFTQGRGYGYTF. CDR3 coding DNA: TGCGCCAGCAGCTTCACCCAGGGGCGAGGCTATGGCTACACCTTC.

The rearrangement links TRBV5-4 to TRBJ2-7, with 15 nucleotides matching TRBD2. Germline V gene sequence: CDR1 SGHNT, CDR2 YYREEE (reference sequence). The J segment lost 2 bases and the V segment lost 3 bases, leaving 3 bases of the junction unmatched. This CDR3 is built from 16 residues. The CDR3: CASSSGLAGGTYEQYF. CDR3 DNA: TGTGCCAGCAGCTCCGGACTAGCGGGAGGGACCTACGAGCAGTACTTC. The full variable domain, with the rest looked up from reference TRBV5-4 and TRBJ2-7, is ETGVTQSPTHLIKTRGQQVTLRCSSQSGHNTVSWYQQALGQGPQFIFQYYREEENGRGNFPPRFSGLQFPNYSSELNVNALELDDSALYLCASSSGLAGGTYEQYFGPGTRLTVT.

The V gene is TRBV2, the J gene TRBJ1-2; D is perhaps TRBD1 (5 bases). The germline V gene has CDR1 SNHLY and CDR2 FYNNEI. This CDR3 spans 15 amino acids. V lost 6 bases, J lost 4 bases, and 18 bases lay in between. The CDR3 DNA reads as TGTGCCAGCAGCGCCCCCAAGGGGCACCTCTATGGCTACACCTTC. Its protein is CASSAPKGHLYGYTF.

Here the CDR3 reads CASGSHRGNPYEQYF. The DNA of the CDR3 is TGTGCTAGTGGTTCTCACAGGGGCAACCCCTACGAGCAGTACTTC. This chain connects TRBV12-5 to TRBJ2-7, with 7 bases aligning to TRBD1. The length of the CDR3 is 15 residues. Per the germline V gene, CDR1 is LGHNT and CDR2 is FRNRAP. Trimming cost V 4 bases and J 2 bases; bases outside gene matches: 8.

The rearrangement uses TRBV30 and TRBJ2-7, with D possibly being TRBD2 (5 bases). CDR1 is GTSNPN and CDR2 is SVGIG in the germline V gene (reference sequence). The length of the CDR3 is 15 residues. The germline V and J ends were trimmed by 3 bases and 7 bases, with 22 bases remaining between them. The CDR3 DNA reads as TGTGCCTGGAGCGGGAATGCGCCGGTGGATTCAGAGCAGTACTTC. As protein: CAWSGNAPVDSEQYF.

This rearrangement joins TRBV11-2 to TRBJ2-7, with 15 positions matching TRBD2. There are 16 residues in the CDR3. Germline-derived CDR1 and CDR2 are SGHAT and FQNNGV. V gave up 5 bases and J gave up 3 bases; unmatched junction bases: 5. CDR3 residues: CASSPGTSGRHYEQYF. CDR3 DNA sequence: TGTGCCAGCAGCCCAGGGACTAGCGGGAGGCACTACGAGCAGTACTTC.

This chain uses TRBV5-6 with TRBJ1-4, with D perhaps TRBD1 (5 bases). Germline V gives CDR1 SGHDT, CDR2 YYEEEE. V was shortened by 0 bases and J by 3 bases, with 12 bases between the two germline ends. The CDR3 has 16 residues. The CDR3 here is CASSLARETPNEKLFF. CDR3 in DNA: TGTGCCAGCAGCTTGGCCAGGGAAACGCCTAATGAAAAACTGTTTTTT.

The chain employs TRBV15 and TRBJ2-7; tentative D call: TRBD2 (6 bases). V dropped 5 bases and J dropped 2 bases, with 16 bases sitting between them. Germline V gives CDR1 LNHNV, CDR2 YYDKDF (reference sequence). There are 15 residues in the CDR3. CDR3 in amino acids: CATSGGRTQTYEQYF. CDR3 nucleotide sequence: TGTGCCACCAGCGGGGGGAGGACACAAACCTACGAGCAGTACTTC.

The chain has TRBV27 and TRBJ1-1, with D perhaps TRBD1 (5 bases). The CDR3 contains 14 residues. V was trimmed by 9 bases and J by 1 base, leaving 15 bases between them. The germline CDR1 and CDR2 sequences are MNHEY and SMNVEV (reference sequence). The CDR3 reads CASWAGWGNTEAFF. In DNA form, the CDR3 reads TGTGCCAGTTGGGCAGGGTGGGGGAACACTGAAGCTTTCTTT.

This chain links TRBV2 with TRBJ2-2; 13 nucleotides align to TRBD2. CDR1 is SNHLY, CDR2 FYNNEI, per germline. V trimming: 8 bases; J trimming: 10 bases; junction bases outside the gene matches: 13. There are 16 residues in the CDR3. The DNA of the CDR3 is TGTGCCAGCTGCACTAGCGGGAGGGCCATTGGGGTGGAGCTGTTTTTT. It codes for CASCTSGRAIGVELFF.

The CDR3 region is CASSPGVAGGEQYF. In DNA, the CDR3 is TGTGCCAGCAGCCCAGGAGTAGCGGGAGGCGAGCAGTACTTC. This sequence joins TRBV11-2 and TRBJ2-7; 10 bases match TRBD2. J lost 6 bases, V lost 5 bases, and 7 bases had no gene match. The CDR3 has 14 amino acids. Germline values: CDR1 SGHAT, CDR2 FQNNGV.

This chain uses TRBV11-1 with TRBJ2-7; no clear D. CDR3 size: 12 residues. V lost 3 bases and J lost 5, with 8 bases in between. Germline V CDR1 and CDR2: SGHAT, FQDESV (reference sequence). The chain's CDR3 is CASSFPGHEQYF. In DNA form, the CDR3 reads TGTGCCAGCAGCTTTCCAGGCCACGAGCAGTACTTC.

V gene TRBV2 combines with J gene TRBJ2-1; 12 bases align to TRBD2. V lost 7 bases to trimming and J lost 7 bases; unmatched junction nucleotides: 2. The CDR3 has 13 amino acids. The germline V gene encodes CDR1 SNHLY and CDR2 FYNNEI. The CDR3 bases are TGTGCCAGCACACTAGCGGGAGGAAATGAGCAGTTCTTC. Its translation: CASTLAGGNEQFF. The full variable domain, rest sourced from reference TRBV2 and TRBJ2-1, is EPEVTQTPSHQVTQMGQEVILRCVPISNHLYFYWYRQILGQKVEFLVSFYNNEISEKSEIFDDQFSVERPDGSNFTLKIRSTKLEDSAMYFCASTLAGGNEQFFGPGTRLTVL.